These 23 T cell receptor beta chains originate from one sample sequenced in a study of shared clonotypes between healthy human individuals. Assay used: immunoSEQ multiplex PCR; TCRdb lists only in-frame clones, some missing. The repertoire holds some 2,500,000 clones, with 85% to 95% as singletons. Sequenced input: naive CD4+ T cells from PBMCs. The subset here: CD45RA+ positively selected. The source is a man in his late teens or twenties in good health. Some clones in this sample may be carry-over from other donors' samples.

The chain joins TRBV21-1 to TRBJ1-1; the table assigns TRBD1, which was not confirmed against the DNA. TRBV21-1 counts as a pseudogene. The length of the CDR3 is 13 residues. CDR3 in DNA: TGTGCCAGCAGCCGCGCTGAGAGCAGGGGAGCTTTCTTT. Protein product: CASSRAESRGAFF.

The chain combines TRBV28 with TRBJ2-1; D is ambiguous. This CDR3 comprises 11 residues. Germline V gives CDR1 MDHEN, CDR2 SYDVKM. Trimming shortened V by 4 bases and J by 10 bases, and 8 bases separated the two germline ends. Here the CDR3 DNA reads TGTGCCAGCAGTTATTACCTCGAGCAGTTCTTC. Amino acids: CASSYYLEQFF.

The chain couples TRBV18 to TRBJ2-2, with TRBD2 matching over 11 bases. The CDR3 sequence is 16 residues long. Germline CDR1 KGHSH, CDR2 LQKENI. The V and J ends lost 2 bases and 3 bases, in that order; junction bases with no gene match: 2. The CDR3 protein is CASSPISGRDTGELFF. The DNA of the CDR3 is TGTGCCAGCTCACCAATTAGCGGGAGGGACACCGGGGAGCTGTTTTTT.

This chain connects TRBV5-6 to TRBJ2-3; D remains unclear. Germline values: CDR1 SGHDT, CDR2 YYEEEE. The ends were cut back, 3 bases at V and 12 bases at J, with 14 bases in the middle. The CDR3 runs 12 residues. The CDR3 DNA reads as TGTGCCAGCAGCTCTAGTTCCCGAGGACAGTATTTT. Amino acid sequence: CASSSSSRGQYF. Combining the CDR3 with reference TRBV5-6 and TRBJ2-3 gives the whole variable domain DAGVTQSPTHLIKTRGQQVTLRCSPKSGHDTVSWYQQALGQGPQFIFQYYEEEERQRGNFPDRFSGHQFPNYSSELNVNALLLGDSALYLCASSSSSRGQYFGPGTRLTVL.

This chain links TRBV11-1 with TRBJ2-3, with D possibly TRBD1 on 5 matching bases. Looked up from germline, CDR1 is SGHAT and CDR2 is FQDESV (reference sequence). V shed 2 bases and J shed 9 bases, with 6 bases lying between them. The CDR3 consists of 11 residues. This chain's CDR3 is CASSLRGTQYF. DNA for the CDR3: TGTGCCAGCAGCTTAAGGGGCACGCAGTATTTT. Combining the CDR3 with reference TRBV11-1 and TRBJ2-3 gives the whole variable domain EAEVAQSPRYKITEKSQAVAFWCDPISGHATLYWYRQILGQGPELLVQFQDESVVDDSQLPKDRFSAERLKGVDSTLKIQPAELGDSAMYLCASSLRGTQYFGPGTRLTVL.

V is TRBV27 and J is TRBJ2-7; TRBD2 agrees at 16 bases. The CDR3 length is 17 residues. V gave up 3 bases and J gave up 7 bases; unmatched junction bases: 9. Germline V lookup: CDR1 MNHEY, CDR2 SMNVEV (reference sequence). The CDR3 sequence: CASSFRGLAGGPGEQYF. The CDR3 nucleotides read TGTGCCAGCAGTTTTAGGGGACTAGCGGGAGGGCCGGGTGAGCAGTACTTC.

This chain joins TRBV9 and TRBJ2-5; D tentatively reads TRBD1 or TRBD2 (6 bases each). Trimming shortened V by 7 bases and J by 0 bases, and 22 bases separated the two germline ends. From germline, CDR1 is SGDLS and CDR2 YYNGEE. There are 17 residues in the CDR3. The chain's CDR3 is CASSPGAATRYQETQYF. The DNA of the CDR3 is TGTGCCAGCTCCCCGGGGGCCGCAACCCGGTACCAAGAGACCCAGTACTTC.

This sequence joins TRBV18 and TRBJ2-5, with D uncertain. CDR1 and CDR2 from the germline V gene are KGHSH and LQKENI. Trimming removed 5 bases from V and 5 bases from J, with 12 bases in between. CDR3 length equals 13 residues. Here the CDR3 reads CASSGTAFETQYF. For the CDR3, the DNA is TGTGCCAGCTCAGGTACAGCTTTCGAGACCCAGTACTTC.

The chain couples TRBV4-3 to TRBJ1-4, with 11 bases lining up with TRBD1. CDR1 is LGHNA, CDR2 YSLEER, per germline. J gave up 7 bases and V 3 bases, and 4 bases lay outside the gene matches. This CDR3 spans 15 amino acids. CDR3 residues: CASSQGQGVGEKLFF. CDR3 in DNA: TGCGCCAGCAGCCAGGGACAGGGGGTGGGTGAAAAACTGTTTTTT.

The chain links TRBV28 to TRBJ2-1; 14 nucleotides match TRBD2. The CDR3 extends over 15 amino acids. Germline V CDR1 and CDR2: MDHEN, SYDVKM. J lost 9 bases, V lost 4 bases, and 5 bases had no gene match. CDR3 DNA: TGTGCCAGCAGTTCGACGGGACTAGCGGGAGTTGAGCAGTTCTTC. Its translation: CASSSTGLAGVEQFF.

V and J are TRBV6-1 and TRBJ1-6; no firm D call. V was trimmed by 7 bases and J by 7 bases, leaving 8 bases between them. This CDR3 has 12 residues. The V gene's germline CDR1 is MNHNS and CDR2 SASEGT. CDR3 sequence (DNA): TGTGCCAGCATAGGAGGAAATTCACCCCTCCACTTT. Translation: CASIGGNSPLHF.

In DNA form, the CDR3 reads TGCGCCAGCAGCCAGACCCCTTTAGCGGGAGGAGCCTACGAGCAGTACTTC. Protein: CASSQTPLAGGAYEQYF. The chain combines TRBV5-1 with TRBJ2-7; 10 nucleotides agree with TRBD2. The CDR3 runs to 17 residues. J lost 2 bases, V lost 4 bases, and 12 bases had no gene match. Germline loops: CDR1 SGHRS, CDR2 YFSETQ. The whole variable domain, filled in from reference TRBV5-1 and TRBJ2-7, reads KAGVTQTPRYLIKTRGQQVTLSCSPISGHRSVSWYQQTPGQGLQFLFEYFSETQRNKGNFPGRFSGRQFSNSRSEMNVSTLELGDSALYLCASSQTPLAGGAYEQYFGPGTRLTVT.

On this clone itself: At one end the junction does not follow the germline gene, possibly because of a read error. The V and J genes are TRBV30 and TRBJ2-7; TRBD1 might be the D (6 bases). Germline values: CDR1 GTSNPN, CDR2 SVGIG (reference sequence). CDR3 length: 11 amino acids. The CDR3 here is CAWSARDTTVF. The CDR3 DNA follows: TGTGCCTGGAGTGCTCGGGACACCACAGTGTTC.

This chain connects TRBV5-4 to TRBJ1-2; no reliable D call. With 0 bases removed from V and 3 bases from J, the gap between germline ends came to 12 bases. The CDR3 spans 15 residues. Germline V CDR1 and CDR2: SGHNT, YYREEE (reference sequence). CDR3 loop: CASSLVPIGDYGYTF. Written as DNA, the CDR3 is TGTGCCAGCAGCTTGGTCCCCATTGGGGACTATGGCTACACCTTC.

The genes are TRBV28 and TRBJ1-6; the D gene is possibly TRBD1 (5 bases). The CDR3 contains 15 residues. Germline-derived CDR1 and CDR2 are MDHEN and SYDVKM. V lost 5 bases to trimming and J lost 7 bases, with 15 bases between them. The CDR3 loop reads CASSPGAHLNSPLHF. Here the CDR3 DNA reads TGTGCCAGCAGTCCTGGGGCCCATCTGAATTCACCCCTCCACTTT.

V and J are TRBV29-1 and TRBJ2-2; D perhaps matches TRBD1 (6 bases). This CDR3 comprises 13 residues. The germline V gene has CDR1 SQVTM and CDR2 ANQGSEA. V lost 7 bases, J lost 0 bases, and 9 bases lay in between. The CDR3 is CSGEGANTGELFF. CDR3 nucleotides: TGCAGCGGAGAGGGGGCGAACACCGGGGAGCTGTTTTTT.

The chain carries TRBV7-2 and TRBJ2-5; D gene uncertain. The CDR3 runs to 13 residues. V lost 2 bases and J 2 bases, leaving 6 bases between the germline ends. The germline V gene has CDR1 SGHTA and CDR2 FQGNSA. The DNA for the CDR3 is TGTGCCAGCAGCTTAATTGCTCAAGAGACCCAGTACTTC. Protein: CASSLIAQETQYF.

The CDR3 DNA reads as TGTGCCACCAGCAGAGATGTTGGCAGCTATAGCAATCAGCCCCAGCATTTT. Translation gives CATSRDVGSYSNQPQHF. The chain links TRBV15 to TRBJ1-5; D call uncertain. This CDR3 is built from 17 residues. The ends were cut back, 0 bases at V and 0 bases at J, with 12 bases in the middle. Germline CDR1 and CDR2: LNHNV and YYDKDF (reference sequence).

The rearrangement joins TRBV28 to TRBJ2-3; D is possibly TRBD1 (5 bases). Germline CDR1 MDHEN, CDR2 SYDVKM. This CDR3 has 16 amino acids. Between the trimmed V and J ends, which lost 7 bases and 0 bases, there was a span of 17 bases. As DNA, the CDR3 is TGTGCCAGCACTATAGGGGCGGCAACTAGCACAGATACGCAGTATTTT. Protein product: CASTIGAATSTDTQYF.

The V and J genes are TRBV2 and TRBJ1-2; TRBD1 aligns across 8 bases. CDR3 length: 13 residues. V trimming: 6 bases; J trimming: 3 bases; junction bases outside the gene matches: 3. Germline V gene lookup returns CDR1 SNHLY and CDR2 FYNNEI. The CDR3 reads CASRTGDYYGYTF. In DNA, the CDR3 is TGTGCCAGCAGGACAGGGGACTACTATGGCTACACCTTC.

Only one count was recorded for this clone. The genes are TRBV5-5 and TRBJ1-4, with D unclear. Germline assignment: CDR1 SGHKS and CDR2 YYEKEE (reference sequence). The CDR3 is made up of 15 amino acids. The V end was cut by 4 bases, the J end by 8 bases, with 18 bases between. The CDR3 spells CASSLDVGRREKLFF. The CDR3, as DNA: TGTGCCAGCAGCCTGGACGTTGGGCGCCGAGAAAAACTGTTTTTT.

V and J are TRBV9 and TRBJ1-4; no firm D call. This CDR3 spans 15 amino acids. CDR1 is SGDLS and CDR2 is YYNGEE in the germline V gene. Trimming stripped 3 bases from V and 7 bases from J, with 16 bases between. CDR3 sequence (DNA): TGTGCCAGCAGCGCTCTGGTAGGGTTAAGTGAAAAACTGTTTTTT. It specifies CASSALVGLSEKLFF.

This clone was seen a single time. This rearrangement joins TRBV9 to TRBJ2-1; 7 nucleotides line up with TRBD2. Germline V lookup: CDR1 SGDLS, CDR2 YYNGEE. The CDR3 is made up of 18 amino acids. The trim removed 0 bases at V and 0 bases at J, leaving 9 bases unmatched. CDR3 protein: CASSVGGGSPSSYNEQFF. The CDR3 region has the DNA TGTGCCAGCAGCGTAGGGGGCGGGAGCCCAAGCTCCTACAATGAGCAGTTCTTC.